A single T cell receptor beta chain is shown here with its context. A CD45RA-negative memory subset and a CD45RA+ naive subset were separated from the CD4+ cells. The assay used deep level. Using immunoSEQ multiplex PCR, the repertoire was profiled, and TCRdb retains in-frame clones only, with some absent. Found here are roughly 700,000 clones, around two thirds of them singletons; the top ten hold more than 1.5%. This specimen comes from a study of shared clonotypes between healthy human individuals. Study in general: Donors, aged 18 to 49, were a couple of women and three men.

Trimming pared 5 bases from V and 0 bases from J, leaving 11 bases between. The CDR3 is made up of 15 amino acids. Looked up from germline, CDR1 is SNHLY and CDR2 is FYNNEI. The sequenced material came from memory CD4+ T cells sorted from blood. Described subset: CD45RA-negative fraction. The clonotype was recovered from a woman aged 30 to 39 in good health. The rearrangement links TRBV2 to TRBJ1-5, with a possible D match to TRBD1 (6 bases). CDR3 loop: CASSPDRYSNQPQHF. The CDR3 DNA is TGTGCCAGCAGTCCCGACAGGTATAGCAATCAGCCCCAGCATTTT.